A selection of T cell receptor beta chains follows, all from one sample in a study of T-cell memory formation after mild COVID-19. TCRdb analysed the 5' RACE reads with MiXCR anew, one entry per CDR3 protein. The table lists 190,000 or so distinct CDR3 sequences, roughly a fifth of them singletons. What was sequenced was PBMCs or a T cell subset sorted from them (not recorded which). These receptors were obtained from an adult woman who had mild COVID-19 (a few samples of this study predate the infection). Cell type and time point are not known. Each CDR3 is given with its conserved first and last residue.

CDR3 protein	J gene	V gene
CASSTGQGVQYEQYF	TRBJ2-7	TRBV7-6
CASSLMAGDEGTEAFF	TRBJ1-1	TRBV5-6
CASGQGDMEGTEAFF	TRBJ1-1	TRBV7-6
CASGKGREGAEAFF	TRBJ1-1	TRBV6-1
CASSAGNEQFF	TRBJ2-1	TRBV7-8
CASGGGVGYTF	TRBJ1-2	TRBV25-1
CASSDKPSGGLEAFF	TRBJ1-1	TRBV7-2
CSVAGSGRVYEQYF	TRBJ2-7	TRBV29-1
CASSRTAWEQYF	TRBJ2-7	TRBV12-3/TRBV12-4
CAISEGSRYNEQFF	TRBJ2-1	TRBV10-3
CASSPGQGSNQPQHF	TRBJ1-5	TRBV7-2
CASSVAGQGAYEQYF	TRBJ2-7	TRBV9
CASSQGSGAYGSNYEQYF	TRBJ2-7	TRBV4-1
CASSRWSGETQYF	TRBJ2-5	TRBV5-1
CASSDPGQGFNEQFF	TRBJ2-1	TRBV2
CATSDLVFRRGPSWDTEAFF	TRBJ1-1	TRBV24-1
CASSLVQSRANVLTF	TRBJ2-6	TRBV5-6
CASSEGYSYNSPLHF	TRBJ1-6	TRBV12-3/TRBV12-4
CASAQAGGVYF	TRBJ2-3	TRBV21-1
CASNDRGLGNTEAFF	TRBJ1-1	TRBV10-2
CASSAPGSQSSYEQYF	TRBJ2-7	TRBV9
CASSAGFDEQFF	TRBJ2-1	TRBV7-9
CASSGTRGETQYF	TRBJ2-5	TRBV5-1
CASSGPGFANEQFF	TRBJ2-1	TRBV28
CAWSITELQARDTDTQYF	TRBJ2-3	TRBV30
CASSLVGQELYGYTF	TRBJ1-2	TRBV12-3/TRBV12-4
CASSKTDYNEQFF	TRBJ2-1	TRBV19